The sequence of this T cell receptor beta chain was determined in a study of blood T cells in healthy people across ages. The study, taken as a whole, reports: Per million T cells, TCR beta diversity dropped roughly linearly as age increased.

There are a few counts of this clonotype. Its specificity is unknown. The CDR3 is 14 amino acids. Germline CDR1 and CDR2: SGHTA and FQGTGA. The V and J ends lost 2 bases and 5 bases respectively, with 11 bases between them. Every participating donor contributed roughly 9.6 milliliters of peripheral blood through a draw. Total RNA was extracted at no less than 5 micrograms per sample. The authors ran a second PCR of about 6 to 11 cycles using a sample-barcoded 5' primer and a J-beta primer mix. CDR3-containing paired-end reads numbering at least 2.5 million came from each sample. One entry per CDR3 protein results from TCRdb running MiXCR on the 5' RACE reads. The sample yields fewer than 900,000 distinct CDR3 sequences, around half seen once.

The V gene is TRBV7-3, the J gene TRBJ2-3; tentative D call: TRBD2 (5 bases). The source is a woman in her fifties or sixties in good health. The sample was blood. In DNA form, the CDR3 reads TGTGCCAGCAGCTTAGAGGGCCTAGGAGATACGCAGTATTTT. Translated, it gives CASSLEGLGDTQYF.